This T cell receptor beta chain is from a study of breast tumors, draining lymph nodes, adjacent tissues (dated by TCRdb to about 2016). About the study as a whole: Breast cancer patients provided tumor, adjacent nontumor tissue and axillary lymph nodes, and the study compared the TCR beta repertoires across these three sources. In human breast cancer, the study set out to assess how tumor, surrounding tissue and draining lymph node repertoires relate to one another and whether T cells might be exchanged between them.

The sequencer listed for this sample is Illumina HiSeq 2000. Multiplex PCR amplification was used to build the TCR beta chain libraries. High-throughput sequencing was used to analyze the amplified TCR beta chain products. Using fastp trimming at Q25 and MiXCR clonotype assembly, TCRdb reanalyzed the public sequencing data and kept in-frame beta chains. Duplicate CDR3 protein sequences are folded into a single record with the most common DNA and genes. Within this sample are more than 200,000 distinct CDR3 sequences, with about 30% of them counted one time only. 1.4% of the sample lies in the top ten. Remarks on this clonotype: Its antigen has not been determined. No base qualities exist here, and no much larger clone lies one base off it.

As encoded in the germline V gene, CDR1 is SNHLY while CDR2 is FYNNEI. Trimming at the junction amounts to 5 bases on V and 8 bases on J, and the germline ends lie 13 bases apart. The CDR3 measures 13 amino acids from cysteine to phenylalanine. The only DNA kept is the CDR3, 39 bases in frame from the first base. Lymph node samples came from the axillary draining lymph nodes of breast cancer patients. Broad study findings and their caveats: The similarity between tumor and nontumor tissue repertoires was significantly greater in luminal-like breast cancer than in basal-like breast cancer. Rather than being directly demonstrated, the conclusion that tumor T cells originate in lymph nodes was presented as consistent with a hypothesis. T-cell repertoire diversity in tumors was found to be lower than in lymph nodes but higher than in nontumor tissue, and preferential V and J gene usage was observed. The data were considered consistent with the idea that most tumor T cells come from the lymph node and then expand in tumor tissue.

The receptor's source is a female donor with breast cancer. Some clones in this sample may be carry-over from other donors' samples. The sequencing sample was made of axillary lymph node tissue. The V and J segments used are TRBV2 and TRBJ2-1; TRBD2 is a weak D gene call, 6 bases matching. The bases read TGTGCCAGCAGTCTGACTAGTGGGGATGAGCAGTTCTTC. This encodes CASSLTSGDEQFF.